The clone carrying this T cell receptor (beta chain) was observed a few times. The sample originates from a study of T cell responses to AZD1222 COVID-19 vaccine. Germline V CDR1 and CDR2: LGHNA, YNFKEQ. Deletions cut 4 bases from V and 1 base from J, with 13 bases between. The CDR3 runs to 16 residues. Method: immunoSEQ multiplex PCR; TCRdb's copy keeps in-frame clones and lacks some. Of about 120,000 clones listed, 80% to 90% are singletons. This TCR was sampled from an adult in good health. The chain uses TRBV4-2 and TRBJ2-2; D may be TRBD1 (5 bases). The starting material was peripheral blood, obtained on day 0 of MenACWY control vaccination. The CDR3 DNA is TGTGCCAGCAGCCCCGGCCGTACAGGGAACACCGGGGAGCTGTTTTTT. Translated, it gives CASSPGRTGNTGELFF.